The rows below give T cell receptor beta chains drawn from one sample of a study of T cells after yellow fever vaccination. TCRdb fed the 5' RACE reads into MiXCR, producing one record per CDR3 protein. The sample gives roughly 320,000 distinct CDR3 sequences, 9.5% to 12% of which show up once; around 3.2% is in the top ten. Sequencing used CD4+ T cells sorted from PBMCs, obtained 45 days after the yellow fever booster vaccination. These receptors came from a man younger than 30 who received the YFV17D yellow fever vaccine. Both conserved end residues are part of each CDR3. Each record gives: J gene, D gene, clone size, CDR3 length, V gene, CDR3 protein, CDR3 DNA. D genes are given only for firm matches. Where a row states a size, it is once, few, many or the class of an expanded clone; other rows omit it.

J: TRBJ1-6; D: .; size: .; length: 17; V: TRBV3-1; CDR3: CASSHGGAPRGNSPLHF; DNA: TGTGCCAGCAGCCACGGCGGGGCGCCGAGGGGAAATTCACCCCTCCACTTT
J: TRBJ2-7; D: TRBD2; size: few; length: 13; V: TRBV5-1; CDR3: CASSLREGYEQYF; DNA: TGCGCCAGCAGCTTGAGGGAGGGGTACGAGCAGTACTTC
J: TRBJ1-1; D: .; size: few; length: 12; V: TRBV20-1; CDR3: CSAKGGYTEAFF; DNA: TGCAGTGCAAAGGGGGGGTACACTGAAGCTTTCTTT
J: TRBJ1-1; D: TRBD1; size: few; length: 16; V: TRBV7-3; CDR3: CASSLTAGGEGTEAFF; DNA: TGTGCCAGCAGCTTAACAGCAGGGGGCGAGGGCACTGAAGCTTTCTTT
J: TRBJ1-4; D: .; size: .; length: 15; V: TRBV4-3; CDR3: CASSQEGQYNEKLFF; DNA: TGCGCCAGCAGCCAAGAAGGGCAGTATAATGAAAAACTGTTTTTT
J: TRBJ1-1; D: TRBD1; size: .; length: 13; V: TRBV10-3; CDR3: CAIVGTENTEAFF; DNA: TGTGCCATCGTCGGGACAGAGAACACTGAAGCTTTCTTT
J: TRBJ1-1; D: .; size: many; length: 12; V: TRBV2; CDR3: CASRSLATEAFF; DNA: TGTGCCAGCAGGTCGTTGGCCACTGAAGCTTTCTTT
J: TRBJ1-2; D: TRBD1; size: once; length: 15; V: TRBV12-3/TRBV12-4; CDR3: CASSSGGQGVRGYTF; DNA: TGTGCCAGCAGTTCAGGGGGACAGGGGGTAAGGGGCTACACCTTC
J: TRBJ2-1; D: .; size: few; length: 14; V: TRBV7-6; CDR3: CASSVAVPGGEQFF; DNA: TGTGCCAGCAGCGTGGCGGTCCCCGGGGGTGAGCAGTTCTTC
J: TRBJ1-2; D: .; size: .; length: 13; V: TRBV5-5; CDR3: CASSLGTDNGYTF; DNA: TGTGCCAGCAGCTTGGGGACGGATAATGGCTACACCTTC
J: TRBJ1-1; D: .; size: few; length: 14; V: TRBV7-9; CDR3: CASSLGGEGAEAFF; DNA: TGTGCCAGCAGCTTAGGAGGGGAAGGGGCTGAAGCTTTCTTT
J: TRBJ1-1; D: .; size: .; length: 15; V: TRBV11-2; CDR3: CASSSRNEEAGEAFF; DNA: TGTGCCAGCAGTTCGAGGAATGAGGAGGCAGGGGAAGCTTTCTTT
J: TRBJ1-2; D: .; size: .; length: 13; V: TRBV6-5; CDR3: CASSGQGGLAYTF; DNA: TGTGCCAGCAGCGGGCAGGGAGGACTTGCCTACACCTTC
J: TRBJ1-6; D: .; size: few; length: 17; V: TRBV6-5; CDR3: CASSPSGYAGYNSPLHF; DNA: TGTGCCAGCAGCCCGTCCGGTTATGCGGGCTATAATTCACCCCTCCACTTT
J: TRBJ2-1; D: TRBD1; size: few; length: 14; V: TRBV5-1; CDR3: CASSRDRVINEQFF; DNA: TGCGCCAGCAGCAGGGACAGAGTTATTAATGAGCAGTTCTTC
J: TRBJ1-2; D: TRBD1; size: many; length: 16; V: TRBV5-1; CDR3: CASSPEGAIANYGYTF; DNA: TGCGCCAGCAGCCCCGAGGGGGCAATAGCTAACTATGGCTACACCTTC
J: TRBJ1-2; D: .; size: many; length: 12; V: TRBV29-1; CDR3: CSVVTGLGGYTF; DNA: TGCAGCGTTGTTACGGGATTAGGAGGCTACACCTTC
J: TRBJ1-1; D: TRBD1; size: few; length: 14; V: TRBV7-2; CDR3: CASSPTGGMLEAFF; DNA: TGTGCCAGCAGCCCGACAGGGGGCATGTTAGAAGCTTTCTTT
J: TRBJ2-5; D: TRBD1; size: few; length: 15; V: TRBV12-3/TRBV12-4; CDR3: CASSRRTGYQETQYF; DNA: TGTGCCAGCAGTCGCCGGACAGGGTACCAAGAGACCCAGTACTTC
J: TRBJ2-5; D: .; size: few; length: 15; V: TRBV15; CDR3: CATSRDLGFQETQYF; DNA: TGTGCCACCAGCAGAGATCTGGGGTTCCAGGAGACCCAGTACTTC
J: TRBJ2-4; D: .; size: few; length: 16; V: TRBV15; CDR3: CATSEEGVAPKNIQYF; DNA: TGTGCCACCAGCGAGGAGGGGGTAGCGCCCAAAAACATTCAGTACTTC
J: TRBJ2-6; D: .; size: .; length: 16; V: TRBV7-2; CDR3: CASSSTGPSGANVLTF; DNA: TGTGCCAGCAGCTCCACAGGACCCTCTGGGGCCAACGTCCTGACTTTC
J: TRBJ2-5; D: .; size: .; length: 14; V: TRBV29-1; CDR3: CSSLDGFSGMTQYF; DNA: TGCAGCTCCCTGGACGGATTCTCAGGGATGACCCAGTACTTC
J: TRBJ2-5; D: .; size: .; length: 14; V: TRBV7-2; CDR3: CASSWDTMLETQYF; DNA: TGTGCCAGCAGCTGGGACACTATGCTAGAGACCCAGTACTTC
J: TRBJ1-5; D: .; size: few; length: 15; V: TRBV7-2; CDR3: CASSLVGVGNQPQHF; DNA: TGTGCCAGCAGCTTAGTAGGCGTGGGCAATCAGCCCCAGCATTTT
J: TRBJ1-6; D: TRBD1; size: .; length: 15; V: TRBV6-2/TRBV6-3; CDR3: CASSYPTGENSPLHF; DNA: TGTGCCAGCAGTTACCCAACAGGGGAAAATTCACCCCTCCACTTT
J: TRBJ2-1; D: .; size: few; length: 14; V: TRBV6-6; CDR3: CASSYSDSSNEQFF; DNA: TGTGCCAGCAGTTACTCGGACAGCTCCAATGAGCAGTTCTTC
J: TRBJ1-1; D: .; size: .; length: 13; V: TRBV6-6; CDR3: CASNPPRGTEAFF; DNA: TGTGCCAGCAACCCCCCCCGGGGAACTGAAGCTTTCTTT
J: TRBJ2-1; D: .; size: .; length: 16; V: TRBV5-4; CDR3: CASSRGQQRGYNEQFF; DNA: TGTGCCAGCAGCCGGGGACAACAAAGGGGCTACAATGAGCAGTTCTTC
J: TRBJ2-3; D: .; size: many; length: 16; V: TRBV12-3/TRBV12-4; CDR3: CASSLQWPKVADTQYF; DNA: TGTGCCAGCAGTTTACAGTGGCCCAAGGTCGCAGATACGCAGTATTTT
J: TRBJ2-7; D: .; size: .; length: 13; V: TRBV20-1; CDR3: CSALRPPVYEQYF; DNA: TGCAGTGCCCTACGTCCACCCGTCTACGAGCAGTACTTC
J: TRBJ2-2; D: .; size: many; length: 15; V: TRBV5-5; CDR3: CASSLRGDGTGELFF; DNA: TGTGCCAGCAGCTTAAGGGGAGACGGCACCGGGGAGCTGTTTTTT
J: TRBJ1-4; D: .; size: .; length: 13; V: TRBV10-3; CDR3: CATSWRFNEKLFF; DNA: TGTGCCACGTCGTGGAGGTTTAATGAAAAACTGTTTTTT
J: TRBJ2-4; D: TRBD1; size: many; length: 13; V: TRBV5-1; CDR3: CASSAYRGDIQYF; DNA: TGCGCCAGCAGCGCATACAGGGGAGACATTCAGTACTTC
J: TRBJ1-2; D: .; size: .; length: 14; V: TRBV18; CDR3: CASSPEATNYGYTF; DNA: TGTGCCAGCTCACCCGAGGCGACGAACTATGGCTACACCTTC
J: TRBJ2-5; D: TRBD2; size: few; length: 14; V: TRBV28; CDR3: CASSWTSLAETQYF; DNA: TGTGCCAGCAGTTGGACTAGTCTTGCAGAGACCCAGTACTTC
J: TRBJ2-6; D: .; size: many; length: 15; V: TRBV18; CDR3: CASSQGHSGANVLTF; DNA: TGTGCCAGCTCGCAGGGGCACTCTGGGGCCAACGTCCTGACTTTC
J: TRBJ2-5; D: .; size: .; length: 13; V: TRBV2; CDR3: CASSGRDVETQYF; DNA: TGTGCCAGCAGTGGAAGGGACGTGGAGACCCAGTACTTC
J: TRBJ2-1; D: .; size: few; length: 13; V: TRBV14; CDR3: CASSETQDNFEFF; DNA: TGTGCCAGCAGCGAGACTCAGGACAACTTCGAGTTCTTC
J: TRBJ2-3; D: .; size: .; length: 13; V: TRBV6-6; CDR3: CASSGPLPDTQYF; DNA: TGTGCCAGCTCAGGACCACTCCCAGATACGCAGTATTTT
J: TRBJ2-3; D: .; size: many; length: 12; V: TRBV18; CDR3: CASATQSVGQYF; DNA: TGTGCCAGCGCAACCCAATCGGTGGGGCAGTATTTT
J: TRBJ1-2; D: TRBD1; size: few; length: 13; V: TRBV20-1; CDR3: CSAPDRGLRSYTF; DNA: TGCAGTGCGCCTGACAGGGGGCTTAGGAGCTACACCTTC
J: TRBJ2-3; D: .; size: .; length: 17; V: TRBV7-3; CDR3: CASSSPESRGAVDTQYF; DNA: TGTGCCAGCAGCTCCCCGGAGTCTAGGGGAGCGGTAGATACGCAGTATTTT
J: TRBJ1-3; D: .; size: many; length: 15; V: TRBV9; CDR3: CASSPPAGNVDTIYF; DNA: TGTGCCAGCAGCCCCCCGGCGGGGAACGTGGACACCATATATTTT
J: TRBJ1-1; D: TRBD1; size: .; length: 13; V: TRBV6-6; CDR3: CASSPTGGSRAFF; DNA: TGTGCCAGCAGTCCGACAGGGGGCTCGCGAGCTTTCTTT
J: TRBJ2-2; D: .; size: many; length: 17; V: TRBV7-8; CDR3: CASSSRRGGGNTGELFF; DNA: TGTGCCAGCAGCTCTAGGAGGGGGGGTGGTAACACCGGGGAGCTGTTTTTT
J: TRBJ2-7; D: TRBD2; size: few; length: 14; V: TRBV20-1; CDR3: CSAESPGLKDEQYF; DNA: TGCAGTGCTGAGTCCCCGGGACTAAAAGACGAGCAGTACTTC
J: TRBJ2-2; D: .; size: few; length: 16; V: TRBV11-2; CDR3: CASREPGRRDTGELFF; DNA: TGTGCCAGCAGGGAACCGGGACGGAGGGACACCGGGGAGCTGTTTTTT
J: TRBJ2-3; D: .; size: many; length: 15; V: TRBV5-1; CDR3: CASSSTPASTDTQYF; DNA: TGCGCCAGCAGCTCCACCCCAGCATCTACAGATACGCAGTATTTT
J: TRBJ1-1; D: .; size: many; length: 14; V: TRBV30; CDR3: CAWRSHLRGPEAFF; DNA: TGTGCCTGGAGGAGCCACCTAAGGGGCCCTGAAGCTTTCTTT
J: TRBJ1-2; D: .; size: .; length: 13; V: TRBV2; CDR3: CARPHGASYGYTF; DNA: TGTGCCAGACCCCACGGGGCTTCATACGGCTACACCTTC
J: TRBJ2-5; D: TRBD1; size: few; length: 15; V: TRBV7-7; CDR3: CASSFPDRGGETQYF; DNA: TGTGCCAGCAGCTTTCCGGACAGGGGAGGGGAGACCCAGTACTTC
J: TRBJ1-2; D: TRBD1; size: .; length: 13; V: TRBV29-1; CDR3: CSVAKTGNYGYTF; DNA: TGCAGCGTAGCCAAGACAGGGAACTATGGCTACACCTTC
J: TRBJ1-4; D: TRBD1; size: many; length: 15; V: TRBV7-2; CDR3: CASSQRTGRNEKLFF; DNA: TGTGCCAGCAGCCAGAGGACAGGGAGGAATGAAAAACTGTTTTTT
J: TRBJ1-2; D: TRBD1; size: .; length: 17; V: TRBV5-5; CDR3: CASSLAVQGIANYGYTF; DNA: TGTGCCAGCAGCTTGGCTGTACAGGGGATCGCTAACTATGGCTACACCTTC
J: TRBJ2-2; D: TRBD1; size: .; length: 18; V: TRBV7-2; CDR3: CASSFSATLTGSRRELFF; DNA: TGTGCCAGCAGCTTCTCCGCCACCCTGACAGGGAGCCGTCGGGAGCTGTTTTTT
J: TRBJ2-1; D: .; size: many; length: 14; V: TRBV9; CDR3: CASSVDPVYNEQFF; DNA: TGTGCCAGCAGCGTAGATCCGGTTTACAATGAGCAGTTCTTC
J: TRBJ2-1; D: TRBD2; size: many; length: 16; V: TRBV7-2; CDR3: CASSPIAGASYNEQFF; DNA: TGTGCCAGCAGCCCAATAGCGGGGGCCTCCTACAATGAGCAGTTCTTC
J: TRBJ2-3; D: TRBD2; size: few; length: 16; V: TRBV2; CDR3: CASSRLAGASTDTQYF; DNA: TGTGCCAGCAGTCGACTAGCGGGGGCTAGCACAGATACGCAGTATTTT
J: TRBJ2-2; D: .; size: .; length: 13; V: TRBV20-1; CDR3: CSARTANTGELFF; DNA: TGCAGTGCGAGGACAGCTAACACCGGGGAGCTGTTTTTT